This TCR beta chain was sequenced during a study of post-analysis software for immune sequencing data. Overall study results and limits: TRBV5-6, TRBV5-1 and TRBV20-1 were among about 5 TRBV segments more frequent in patients than controls.

Trimming removed 0 bases at V and 3 bases at J, with 9 bases between. There are 14 residues in the CDR3. CDR1 and CDR2 from the germline V gene are DFQATT and SNEGSKA (reference sequence). A word on this clonotype: Its antigen remains unknown.

The authors incorporated unique molecular identifiers into the TCR beta cDNA libraries. Via MiXCR, TCRdb re-called the PCR reads, giving one row per CDR3 protein. This sample has 450,000 to 650,000 distinct CDR3 sequences, with 44% found just once. This receptor was obtained from a girl under 18 with multiple sclerosis. The chain combines TRBV20-1 with TRBJ1-5; tentatively, D is TRBD1 (6 bases). The sequenced sample consisted of blood. The CDR3 region has the DNA TGCAGTGCTAGAGAATACAGGGACAATCAGCCCCAGCATTTT. Translated, it gives CSAREYRDNQPQHF.